This note documents a single TCR beta chain sequence. Its antigen is still unknown. The junction departs from the called germline gene at one end, perhaps through a read error. The sample is drawn from a study of T cells in Graves' hyperthyroidism and ophthalmopathy. For the study at large: The authors collected peripheral blood at initial diagnosis, before any treatment. Findings of the study overall: The blood repertoire included most of the expanded thyroid clonotypes above 0.001.

Inclusion characteristics of ophthalmopathy patients comprised a Clinical Activity Score of at least 3, a NOSPECS grade of at least 4, and duration under 3 months. The CDR3 regions of TCR beta were amplified from RNA transcripts. TCR CDR3 regions were first amplified by RT-PCR with HTBI primers. One entry per CDR3 protein, called by TCRdb with MiXCR from the multiplex PCR reads. Here the sample spans about 530,000 distinct CDR3 sequences, 17% being singletons. Sequenced material: blood. This receptor was taken from a woman aged 18-29 years with Graves' ophthalmopathy.

As DNA, the CDR3 is TGCAGTGCTAGCGGAGACGGGCGAACTAAAAACGTTCAGTACTTC. It yields the protein CSASGDGRTKNVQYF. The V and J genes are TRBV20-1 and TRBJ2-4; D not resolved. The CDR3 is 15 residues long. Germline V CDR1 and CDR2: DFQATT, SNEGSKA (reference sequence).